This TCR beta chain was sequenced in a study of sequential checkpoint blockade in melanoma. V gave up 2 bases and J gave up 5 bases; unmatched junction bases: 3. From germline, CDR1 is MNHNY and CDR2 SVGAGI (reference sequence). The length of the CDR3 is 13 residues. TCRdb's copy holds only in-frame clones and misses some; the assay was immunoSEQ multiplex PCR. In the table there are 25,000 to 35,000 clones, 75% to 85% of which are singletons. Treatment here: randomized to nivolumab then ipilimumab (arm A) or the reverse (arm B). From thawed PBMCs, live CD3+CD8+ cells negative for CD19 and CD56 were sorted.

This sample comprised CD8+ T cells sorted from blood (inferred from file names), obtained from a patient given nivolumab and ipilimumab in sequence. The source is a human donor with melanoma. V usage is TRBV6-6 and J usage is TRBJ2-7; the match to TRBD1 covers 7 bases. The CDR3 bases are TGTGCCAGCAGTTACCAGGGGGTTCACGAGCAGTACTTC. Amino acids: CASSYQGVHEQYF.